The clone carrying this TCR beta chain was counted only a few times. Its antigen remains unknown. It was with unique molecular identifiers that the TCRbeta library was prepared. One entry per CDR3 protein, called by TCRdb with MiXCR from the PCR reads. Here the sample spans hundreds of thousands of distinct CDR3 sequences, around 15% being singletons. These data belong to a study of T-cell reconstitution after alpha-beta-depleted transplantation in children. Whole-study results and caveats: Surviving thymic progenitors and recipient T cells were the source of high TCRbeta diversity at day 60 in some patients. At one year after transplant, newly produced T cells mostly accounted for T-cell counts and diversity. About two months after transplant, alpha-beta T cells reportedly came from several hundred expanded graft clones.

CDR3 size: 14 residues. CDR1 is SEHNR, CDR2 FQNEAQ, per germline (reference sequence). V was trimmed by 3 bases and J by 5 bases, leaving 11 bases between them. The sequence came from a male patient under 10 years old who had a stem cell transplant for acute lymphoblastic leukemia, so the T cells may come from the graft donor. This chain uses TRBV7-9 with TRBJ2-1, with D maybe TRBD2 (5 bases). Sample: PBMCs, mostly from graft donor cells, taken 360 days after TCRalphabeta/CD19-depleted stem cell transplant. The CDR3 DNA follows: TGTGCCAGCAGCTTTATACGGGGTGACAATGAGCAGTTCTTC. Residues: CASSFIRGDNEQFF.